Below are 10 T cell receptor beta chains sequenced from a single sample in a study of cytomegalovirus exposure and HLA in healthy donors (dated by TCRdb to about 2017). The library was built by means of the immunoSEQ multiplex PCR assay. For the multiplex PCR, a mixture combining 60 forward primers for TCR Vbeta segments and 13 reverse primers for TCR Jbeta segments was used. In TCRdb, the immuneACCESS table is reduced to in-frame sequences with V and J assigned. These tables do not hold every clone; where another copy was compared, an unresolved V gene accounts for under half, and the others remain unexplained. The sample table holds under 150,000 clones, of which approximately 79% were seen once. The ten top clones hold just under 1% of the sample. Sequenced material: PBMCs. The receptor set was obtained from a man in his late teens or twenties in good health and CMV-seronegative.

This rearrangement joins TRBV6-5 to TRBJ1-3; no clear D gene. Germline-derived CDR1 and CDR2 are MNHEY and SVGAGI. The CDR3 has 16 amino acids. V was pared by 2 bases and J by 0 bases, with 11 bases between. The CDR3 sequence is CASSYIRGASGNTIYF. CDR3 coding DNA: TGTGCCAGCAGTTACATCCGCGGAGCCTCTGGAAACACCATATATTTT.

This chain connects TRBV5-5 to TRBJ1-5, with TRBD1 matching 7 bases. The CDR3 totals 17 residues. Trimming removed 4 bases from V and 7 bases from J; junction bases left unmatched: 17. Per the germline V gene, CDR1 is SGHKS and CDR2 is YYEKEE (reference sequence). In nucleotides, the CDR3 is TGTGCCAGCAGCACCGGACAGGTGGCGAGGCTTGACCAGCCCCAGCATTTT. Encoded protein: CASSTGQVARLDQPQHF.

The chain couples TRBV29-1 to TRBJ1-2; D is undetermined. The length of the CDR3 is 13 residues. Germline V gene data show CDR1 as SQVTM and CDR2 as ANQGSEA. V dropped 2 bases and J dropped 0 bases, with 7 bases sitting between them. As DNA, the CDR3 is TGCAGCGTTGAATCAGACACTAACTATGGCTACACCTTC. Translated: CSVESDTNYGYTF.

The chain is built from TRBV28 and TRBJ1-1; D is ambiguous. Germline V gives CDR1 MDHEN, CDR2 SYDVKM. The ends were cut back, 4 bases at V and 1 base at J, with 10 bases in the middle. The CDR3 is 14 amino acids. CDR3 DNA sequence: TGTGCCAGCAGTTCCCGGGTGGGGAACACTGAAGCTTTCTTT. Amino acids: CASSSRVGNTEAFF.

CDR3: CASSLVTVVDSPLHF. The CDR3 nucleotides read TGCGCCAGCAGCTTGGTTACAGTAGTAGATTCACCCCTCCACTTT. This sequence joins TRBV5-1 and TRBJ1-6; D is unresolved. The V gene lost 0 bases and the J gene lost 8 bases, with 12 bases spanning the gap. The CDR3 length is 15 residues. Germline V gene data show CDR1 as SGHRS and CDR2 as YFSETQ. The variable domain in full, with the rest retrieved from reference TRBV5-1 and TRBJ1-6, is KAGVTQTPRYLIKTRGQQVTLSCSPISGHRSVSWYQQTPGQGLQFLFEYFSETQRNKGNFPGRFSGRQFSNSRSEMNVSTLELGDSALYLCASSLVTVVDSPLHFGNGTRLTVT.

V gene TRBV27 combines with J gene TRBJ1-6; possible D gene TRBD1, 6 bases. The CDR3 has 16 amino acids. Germline loops: CDR1 MNHEY, CDR2 SMNVEV (reference sequence). V lost 5 bases and J 10 bases, leaving 21 bases between the germline ends. CDR3 amino acids: CASSTTGGGLGSPLHF. CDR3 sequence (DNA): TGTGCCAGCAGTACCACCGGGGGGGGCCTCGGGTCACCCCTCCACTTT.

This chain uses TRBV7-9 with TRBJ2-7; the match to TRBD1 covers 10 bases. With V trimmed by 5 bases and J by 2 bases, 3 bases remained unmatched. Per the germline V gene, CDR1 is SEHNR and CDR2 is FQNEAQ (reference sequence). The CDR3 has 14 amino acids. CDR3 bases: TGTGCCAGCAGCCCAGGGACAGGGGCCTACGAGCAGTACTTC. As protein: CASSPGTGAYEQYF.

The V gene is TRBV4-3, the J gene TRBJ1-2, with D hard to call. There are 14 residues in the CDR3. V gave up 0 bases and J gave up 3 bases, with 8 bases separating them. Germline CDR1 LGHNA, CDR2 YSLEER. The CDR3: CASSQDERDYGYTF. In DNA, the CDR3 is TGCGCCAGCAGCCAAGATGAGCGAGACTATGGCTACACCTTC.

This sequence joins TRBV7-9 and TRBJ2-7, with 14 positions matching TRBD2. Losses at the gene ends were 5 bases for V and 7 bases for J; bases not matched to a gene: 7. The CDR3 consists of 15 residues. Germline V gene lookup returns CDR1 SEHNR and CDR2 FQNEAQ (reference sequence). The CDR3 loop is CASSPRTSGGHEQYF. For the CDR3, the DNA is TGTGCCAGCAGCCCCAGGACTAGCGGGGGGCATGAGCAGTACTTC. The full variable domain, rest sourced from reference TRBV7-9 and TRBJ2-7, is DTGVSQNPRHKITKRGQNVTFRCDPISEHNRLYWYRQTLGQGPEFLTYFQNEAQLEKSRLLSDRFSAERPKGSFSTLEIQRTEQGDSAMYLCASSPRTSGGHEQYFGPGTRLTVT.

The J gene is TRBJ2-1, the V gene TRBV5-1, with 10 bases lining up with TRBD2. The length of the CDR3 is 15 residues. Germline V gene lookup returns CDR1 SGHRS and CDR2 YFSETQ. Trimming took 9 bases from V and 0 from J; bases not matched to a gene: 6. CDR3 in amino acids: CATSSGGASYNEQFF. The CDR3 DNA reads TGCGCCACCTCTAGCGGGGGAGCCTCCTACAATGAGCAGTTCTTC.